This T cell receptor (beta chain) was found in a study of Graves' ophthalmopathy and Graves' hyperthyroidism. Many counts were recorded for this clonotype. TCR beta CDR3 regions were amplified from RNA transcripts. Following a first-round RT-PCR that used HTBI primers, a second-round multiplex PCR was carried out. TCRdb called the multiplex PCR reads again in MiXCR, with one record for every CDR3 protein. The data show roughly 500,000 distinct CDR3 sequences, roughly an eighth seen once. What supplied the PBMCs was about 10 ml of fresh peripheral blood. This CDR3 is built from 16 residues. Germline V gene lookup returns CDR1 MNHEY and CDR2 SVGAGI. Between the trimmed V and J ends, which lost 2 bases and 8 bases, there was a span of 21 bases.

This chain links TRBV6-5 with TRBJ1-1; D possibly corresponds to TRBD1 (6 bases). This clonotype originated in a woman in her 30s with Graves' ophthalmopathy. Sequencing was performed on blood. The CDR3 region is CASSYRGGRGLREAFF. CDR3 coding DNA: TGTGCCAGCAGTTACAGAGGGGGAAGAGGGCTACGAGAAGCTTTCTTT.